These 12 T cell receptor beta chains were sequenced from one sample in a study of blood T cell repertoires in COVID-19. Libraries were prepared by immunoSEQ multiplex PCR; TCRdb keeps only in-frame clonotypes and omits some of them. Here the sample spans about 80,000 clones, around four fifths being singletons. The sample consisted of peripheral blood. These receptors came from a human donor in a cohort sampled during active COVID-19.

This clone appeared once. The CDR3 loop is CASRPGNTEAFF. Here the CDR3 DNA reads TGTGCCAGCAGGCCAGGGAACACTGAAGCTTTCTTT. The chain links TRBV14 to TRBJ1-1, with D uncertain. The ends were cut back, 6 bases at V and 1 base at J, with 6 bases in the middle. CDR1 and CDR2 from the germline V gene are SGHDN and FVKESK. This CDR3 is 12 amino acids long.

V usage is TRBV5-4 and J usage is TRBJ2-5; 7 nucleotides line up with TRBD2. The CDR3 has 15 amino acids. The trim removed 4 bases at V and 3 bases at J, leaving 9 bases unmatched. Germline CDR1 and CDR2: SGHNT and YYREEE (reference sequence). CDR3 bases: TGTGCCAGCAGCCTGGGCGGCGGGAGAGAAGAGACCCAGTACTTC. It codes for CASSLGGGREETQYF.

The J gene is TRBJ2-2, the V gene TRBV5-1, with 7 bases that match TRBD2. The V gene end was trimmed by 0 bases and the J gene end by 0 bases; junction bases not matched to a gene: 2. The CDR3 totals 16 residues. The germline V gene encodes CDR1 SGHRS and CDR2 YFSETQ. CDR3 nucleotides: TGCGCCAGCAGCTTGGCTCTAGCGGCGAACACCGGGGAGCTGTTTTTT. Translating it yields CASSLALAANTGELFF.

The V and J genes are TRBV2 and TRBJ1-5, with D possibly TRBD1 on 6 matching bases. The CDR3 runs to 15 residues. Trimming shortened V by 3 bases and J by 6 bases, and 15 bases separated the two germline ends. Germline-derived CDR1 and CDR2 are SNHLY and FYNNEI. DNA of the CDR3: TGTGCCAGCAGTGACTTAACACAGGGTAGTCAGCCCCAGCATTTT. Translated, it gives CASSDLTQGSQPQHF.

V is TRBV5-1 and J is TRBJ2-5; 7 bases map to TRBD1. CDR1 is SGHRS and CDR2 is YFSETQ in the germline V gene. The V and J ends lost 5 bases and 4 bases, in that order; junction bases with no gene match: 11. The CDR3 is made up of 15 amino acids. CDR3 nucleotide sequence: TGCGCCAGCAGTATCTCCGGGACAGTAGGAGAGACCCAGTACTTC. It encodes CASSISGTVGETQYF.

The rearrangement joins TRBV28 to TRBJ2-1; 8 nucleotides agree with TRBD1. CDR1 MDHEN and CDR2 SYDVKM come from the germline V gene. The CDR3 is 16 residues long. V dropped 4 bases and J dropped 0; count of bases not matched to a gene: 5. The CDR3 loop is CASSSSGGGSYNEQFF. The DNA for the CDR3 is TGTGCCAGCAGTTCCTCAGGGGGCGGCTCCTACAATGAGCAGTTCTTC.

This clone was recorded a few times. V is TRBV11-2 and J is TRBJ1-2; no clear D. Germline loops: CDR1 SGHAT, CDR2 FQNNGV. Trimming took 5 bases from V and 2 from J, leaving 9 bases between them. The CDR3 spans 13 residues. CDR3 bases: TGTGCCAGCAGCCTGACACCGAACTATGGCTACACCTTC. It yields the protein CASSLTPNYGYTF.

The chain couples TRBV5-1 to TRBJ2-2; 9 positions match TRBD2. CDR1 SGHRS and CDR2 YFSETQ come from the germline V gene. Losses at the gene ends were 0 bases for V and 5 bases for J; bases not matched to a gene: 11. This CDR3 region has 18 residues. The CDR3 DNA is TGCGCCAGCAGCTTGGGGGGTAGCGGGAGATTTCGGACCGGGGAGCTGTTTTTT. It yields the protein CASSLGGSGRFRTGELFF.

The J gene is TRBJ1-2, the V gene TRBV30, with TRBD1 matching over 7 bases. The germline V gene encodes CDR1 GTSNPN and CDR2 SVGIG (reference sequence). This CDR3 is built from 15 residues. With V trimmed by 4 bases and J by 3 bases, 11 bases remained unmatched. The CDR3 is CAWTKQGRVDYGYTF. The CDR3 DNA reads TGTGCCTGGACCAAACAGGGGCGAGTCGACTATGGCTACACCTTC.

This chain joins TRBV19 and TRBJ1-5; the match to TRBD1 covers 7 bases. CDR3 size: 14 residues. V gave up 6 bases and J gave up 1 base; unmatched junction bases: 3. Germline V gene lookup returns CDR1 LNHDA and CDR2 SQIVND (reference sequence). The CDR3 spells CASRPGQSNQPQHF. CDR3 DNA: TGTGCCAGTAGGCCGGGACAGAGCAATCAGCCCCAGCATTTT.

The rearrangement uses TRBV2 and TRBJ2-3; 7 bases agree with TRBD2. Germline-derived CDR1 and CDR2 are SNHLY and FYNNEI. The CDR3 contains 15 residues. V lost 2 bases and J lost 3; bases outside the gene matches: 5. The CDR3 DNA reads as TGTGCCAGCAGTGAATGGGCGGGGGAGACAGATACGCAGTATTTT. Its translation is CASSEWAGETDTQYF.

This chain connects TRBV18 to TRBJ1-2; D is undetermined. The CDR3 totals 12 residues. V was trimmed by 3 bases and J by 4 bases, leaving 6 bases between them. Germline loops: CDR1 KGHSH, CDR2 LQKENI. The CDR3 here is CASSPEGYGYTF. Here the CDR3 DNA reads TGTGCCAGCTCACCGGAGGGCTATGGCTACACCTTC.